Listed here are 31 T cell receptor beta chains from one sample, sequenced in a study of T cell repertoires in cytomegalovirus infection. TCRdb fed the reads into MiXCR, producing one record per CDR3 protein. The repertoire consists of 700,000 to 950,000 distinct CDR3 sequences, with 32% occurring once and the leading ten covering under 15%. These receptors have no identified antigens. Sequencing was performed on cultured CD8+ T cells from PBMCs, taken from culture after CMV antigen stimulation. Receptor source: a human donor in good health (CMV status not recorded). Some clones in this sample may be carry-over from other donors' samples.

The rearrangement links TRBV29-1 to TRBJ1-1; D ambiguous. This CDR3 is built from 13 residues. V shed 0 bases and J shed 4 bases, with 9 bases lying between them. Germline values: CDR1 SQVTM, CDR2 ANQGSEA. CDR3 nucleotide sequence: TGCAGCGTTGAAGACCCCCGGGGCACTGAAGCTTTCTTT. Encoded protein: CSVEDPRGTEAFF.

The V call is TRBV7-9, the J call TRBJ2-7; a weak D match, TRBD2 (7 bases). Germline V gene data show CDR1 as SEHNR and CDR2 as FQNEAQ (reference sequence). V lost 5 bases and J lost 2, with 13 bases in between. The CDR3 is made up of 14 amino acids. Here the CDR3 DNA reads TGTGCCAGCAGCCCCTGGGGGGGCCCCTACGAGCAGTACTTC. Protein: CASSPWGGPYEQYF. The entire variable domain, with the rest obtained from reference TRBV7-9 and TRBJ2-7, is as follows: DTGVSQNPRHKITKRGQNVTFRCDPISEHNRLYWYRQTLGQGPEFLTYFQNEAQLEKSRLLSDRFSAERPKGSFSTLEIQRTEQGDSAMYLCASSPWGGPYEQYFGPGTRLTVT.

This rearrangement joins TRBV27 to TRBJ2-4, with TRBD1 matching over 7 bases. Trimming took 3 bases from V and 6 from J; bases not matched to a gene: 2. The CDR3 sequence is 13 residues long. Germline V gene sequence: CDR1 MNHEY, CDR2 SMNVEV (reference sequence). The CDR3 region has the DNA TGTGCCAGCAGTTTTGACAGGGCAAACATTCAGTACTTC. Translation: CASSFDRANIQYF.

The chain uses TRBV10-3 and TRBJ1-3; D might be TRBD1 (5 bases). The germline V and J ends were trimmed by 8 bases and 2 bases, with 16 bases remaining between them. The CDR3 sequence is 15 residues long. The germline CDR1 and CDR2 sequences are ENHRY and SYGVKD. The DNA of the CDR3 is TGTGCCATCTATGGAGGGGAGTTAGCTGGAAACACCATATATTTT. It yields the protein CAIYGGELAGNTIYF.

The CDR3 DNA reads as TGTGCCAGCAGTTTCGCACAGAATCAGCCCCAGCATTTT. Residues: CASSFAQNQPQHF. The chain joins TRBV27 to TRBJ1-5; D unresolved. The ends were cut back, 3 bases at V and 4 bases at J, with 7 bases in the middle. There are 13 residues in the CDR3. The germline gives CDR1 MNHEY, CDR2 SMNVEV (reference sequence).

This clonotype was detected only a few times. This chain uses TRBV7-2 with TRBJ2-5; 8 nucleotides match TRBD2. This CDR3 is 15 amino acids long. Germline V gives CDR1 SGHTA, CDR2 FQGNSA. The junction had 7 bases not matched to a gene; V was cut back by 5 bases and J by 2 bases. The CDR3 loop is CASSIRAGAQETQYF. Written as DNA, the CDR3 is TGTGCCAGCAGCATCCGAGCGGGGGCGCAAGAGACCCAGTACTTC.

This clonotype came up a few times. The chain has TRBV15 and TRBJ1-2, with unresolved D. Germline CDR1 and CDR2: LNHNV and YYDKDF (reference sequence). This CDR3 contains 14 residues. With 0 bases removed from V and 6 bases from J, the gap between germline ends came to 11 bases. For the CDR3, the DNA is TGTGCCACCAGCAGAGATGGTGGGGAGGATGGCTACACCTTC. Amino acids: CATSRDGGEDGYTF.

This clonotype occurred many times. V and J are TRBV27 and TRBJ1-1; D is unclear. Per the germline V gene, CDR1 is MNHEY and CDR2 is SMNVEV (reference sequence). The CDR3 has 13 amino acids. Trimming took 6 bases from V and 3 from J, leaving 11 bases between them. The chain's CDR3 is CASRRAYDTEAFF. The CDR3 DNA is TGTGCCAGCAGACGGGCCTACGACACTGAAGCTTTCTTT.

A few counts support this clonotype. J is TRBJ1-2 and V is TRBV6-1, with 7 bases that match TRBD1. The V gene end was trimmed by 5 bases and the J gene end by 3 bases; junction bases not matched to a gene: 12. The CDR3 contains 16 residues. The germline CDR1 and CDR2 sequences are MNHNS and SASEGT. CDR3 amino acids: CASSFFHSDRDYGYTF. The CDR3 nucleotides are TGTGCCAGCAGTTTTTTCCACTCTGACAGGGACTATGGCTACACCTTC.

The CDR3 DNA is TGCGCCAGCAGCGTTGAACCGGGATTGGTGGTATCACCCCTCCACTTT. The encoded protein is CASSVEPGLVVSPLHF. The chain uses TRBV5-1 and TRBJ1-6; D remains ambiguous. This CDR3 contains 16 residues. Between the trimmed V and J ends, which lost 4 bases and 10 bases, there was a span of 21 bases. Germline CDR1 and CDR2: SGHRS and YFSETQ.

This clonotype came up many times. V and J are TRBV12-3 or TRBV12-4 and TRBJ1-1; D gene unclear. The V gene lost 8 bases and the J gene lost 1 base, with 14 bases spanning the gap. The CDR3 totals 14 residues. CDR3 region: CASGLRWANTEAFF. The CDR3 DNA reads TGTGCCAGCGGCCTCAGGTGGGCGAACACTGAAGCTTTCTTT.

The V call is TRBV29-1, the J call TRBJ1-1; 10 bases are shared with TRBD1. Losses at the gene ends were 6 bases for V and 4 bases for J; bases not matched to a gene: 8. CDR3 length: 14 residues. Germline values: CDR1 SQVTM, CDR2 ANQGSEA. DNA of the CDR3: TGCAGCGTGCAGGACAGGGGGGGTGGCACTGAAGCTTTCTTT. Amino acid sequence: CSVQDRGGGTEAFF. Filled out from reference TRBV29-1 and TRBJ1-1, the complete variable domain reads SAVISQKPSRDICQRGTSLTIQCQVDSQVTMMFWYRQQPGQSLTLIATANQGSEATYESGFVIDKFPISRPNLTFSTLTVSNMSPEDSSIYLCSVQDRGGGTEAFFGQGTRLTVV.

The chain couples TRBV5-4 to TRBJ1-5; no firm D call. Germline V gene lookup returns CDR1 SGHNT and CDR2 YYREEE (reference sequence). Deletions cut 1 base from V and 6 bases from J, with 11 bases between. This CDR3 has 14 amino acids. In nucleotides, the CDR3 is TGTGCCAGCAGCTTGTGGGGATTGGGTCAGCCCCAGCATTTT. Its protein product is CASSLWGLGQPQHF.

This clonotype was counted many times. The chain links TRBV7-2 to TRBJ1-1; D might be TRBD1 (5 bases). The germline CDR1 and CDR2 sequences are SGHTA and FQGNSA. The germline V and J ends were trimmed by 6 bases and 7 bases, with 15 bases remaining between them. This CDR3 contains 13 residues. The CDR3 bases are TGTGCCAGCAGGGAAACAGGATACCATGAAGCTTTCTTT. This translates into CASRETGYHEAFF.

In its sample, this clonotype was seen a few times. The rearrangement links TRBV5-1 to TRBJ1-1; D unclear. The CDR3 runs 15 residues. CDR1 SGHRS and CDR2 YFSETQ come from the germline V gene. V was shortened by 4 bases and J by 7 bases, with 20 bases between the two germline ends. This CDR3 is CASSLGRPSGDEAFF. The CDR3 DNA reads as TGCGCCAGCAGCCTCGGAAGACCCTCGGGCGATGAAGCTTTCTTT. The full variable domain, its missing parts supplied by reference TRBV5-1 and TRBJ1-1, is KAGVTQTPRYLIKTRGQQVTLSCSPISGHRSVSWYQQTPGQGLQFLFEYFSETQRNKGNFPGRFSGRQFSNSRSEMNVSTLELGDSALYLCASSLGRPSGDEAFFGQGTRLTVV.

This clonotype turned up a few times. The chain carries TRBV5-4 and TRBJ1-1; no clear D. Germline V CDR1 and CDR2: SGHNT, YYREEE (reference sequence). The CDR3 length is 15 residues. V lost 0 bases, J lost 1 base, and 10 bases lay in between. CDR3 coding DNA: TGTGCCAGCAGCTTGGCTCCCGACGGGAACACTGAAGCTTTCTTT. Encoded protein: CASSLAPDGNTEAFF.

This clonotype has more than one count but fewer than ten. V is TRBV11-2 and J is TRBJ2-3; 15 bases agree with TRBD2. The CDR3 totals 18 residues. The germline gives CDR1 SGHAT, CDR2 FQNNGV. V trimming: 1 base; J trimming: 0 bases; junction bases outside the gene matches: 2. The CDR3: CASSLAGTSGGSTDTQYF. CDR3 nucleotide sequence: TGTGCCAGCAGCTTAGCCGGGACTAGCGGGGGGAGCACAGATACGCAGTATTTT.

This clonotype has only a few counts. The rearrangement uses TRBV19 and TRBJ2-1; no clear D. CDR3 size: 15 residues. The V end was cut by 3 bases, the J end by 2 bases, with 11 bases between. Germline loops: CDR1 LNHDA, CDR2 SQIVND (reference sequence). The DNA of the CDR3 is TGTGCCAGTAGTATCGAGGCGTCGCCCTACAATGAGCAGTTCTTC. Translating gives CASSIEASPYNEQFF. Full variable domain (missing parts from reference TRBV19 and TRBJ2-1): DGGITQSPKYLFRKEGQNVTLSCEQNLNHDAMYWYRQDPGQGLRLIYYSQIVNDFQKGDIAEGYSVSREKKESFPLTVTSAQKNPTAFYLCASSIEASPYNEQFFGPGTRLTVL.

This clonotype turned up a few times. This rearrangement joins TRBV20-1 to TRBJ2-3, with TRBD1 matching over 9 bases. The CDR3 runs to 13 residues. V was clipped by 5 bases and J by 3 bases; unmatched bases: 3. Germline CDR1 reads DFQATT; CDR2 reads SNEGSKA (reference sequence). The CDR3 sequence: CSARQGGTDTQYF. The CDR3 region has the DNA TGCAGTGCTCGACAGGGGGGTACAGATACGCAGTATTTT.

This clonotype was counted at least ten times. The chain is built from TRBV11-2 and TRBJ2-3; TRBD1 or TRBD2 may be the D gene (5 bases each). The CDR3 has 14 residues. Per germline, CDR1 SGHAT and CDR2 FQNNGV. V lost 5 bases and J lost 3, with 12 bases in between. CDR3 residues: CASSMGPPTDTQYF. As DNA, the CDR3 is TGTGCCAGCAGCATGGGACCCCCGACAGATACGCAGTATTTT.

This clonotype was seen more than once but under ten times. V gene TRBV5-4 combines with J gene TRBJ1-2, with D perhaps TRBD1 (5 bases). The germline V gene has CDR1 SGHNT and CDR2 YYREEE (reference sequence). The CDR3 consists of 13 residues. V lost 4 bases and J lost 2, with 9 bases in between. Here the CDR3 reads CASSGQGNYGYTF. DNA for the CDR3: TGTGCCAGCAGCGGTCAGGGAAACTATGGCTACACCTTC.

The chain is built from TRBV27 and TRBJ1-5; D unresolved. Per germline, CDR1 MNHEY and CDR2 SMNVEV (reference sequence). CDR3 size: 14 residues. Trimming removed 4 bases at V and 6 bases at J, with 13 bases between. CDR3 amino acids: CASSSRKAFQPQHF. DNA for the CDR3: TGTGCCAGCAGTTCCCGGAAGGCCTTTCAGCCCCAGCATTTT.

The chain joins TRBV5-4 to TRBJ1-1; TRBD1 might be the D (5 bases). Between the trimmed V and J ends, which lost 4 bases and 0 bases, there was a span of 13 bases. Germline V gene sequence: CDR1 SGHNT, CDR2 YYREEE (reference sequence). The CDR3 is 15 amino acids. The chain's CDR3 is CASSGFREMNTEAFF. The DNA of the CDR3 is TGTGCCAGCAGCGGGTTCAGGGAAATGAACACTGAAGCTTTCTTT.

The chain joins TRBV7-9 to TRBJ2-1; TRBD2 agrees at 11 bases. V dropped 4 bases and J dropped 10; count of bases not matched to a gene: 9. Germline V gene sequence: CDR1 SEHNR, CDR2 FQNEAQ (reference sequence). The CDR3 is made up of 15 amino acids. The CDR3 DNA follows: TGTGCCAGCAGCTCGACCGGGACTAGCGGAAAGGAGCAGTTCTTC. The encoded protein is CASSSTGTSGKEQFF.

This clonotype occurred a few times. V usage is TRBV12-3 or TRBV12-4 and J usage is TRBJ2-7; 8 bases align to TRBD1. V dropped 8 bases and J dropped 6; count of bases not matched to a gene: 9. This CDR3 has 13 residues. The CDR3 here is CASARQGTGEQYF. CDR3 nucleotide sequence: TGTGCCAGCGCCCGACAGGGGACGGGCGAGCAGTACTTC.

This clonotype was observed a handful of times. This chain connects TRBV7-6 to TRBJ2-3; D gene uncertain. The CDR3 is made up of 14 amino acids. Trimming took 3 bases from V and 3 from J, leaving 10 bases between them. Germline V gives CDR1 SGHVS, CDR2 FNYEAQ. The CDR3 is CASSLVLGTDTQYF. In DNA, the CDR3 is TGTGCCAGCAGCTTGGTACTGGGAACAGATACGCAGTATTTT.

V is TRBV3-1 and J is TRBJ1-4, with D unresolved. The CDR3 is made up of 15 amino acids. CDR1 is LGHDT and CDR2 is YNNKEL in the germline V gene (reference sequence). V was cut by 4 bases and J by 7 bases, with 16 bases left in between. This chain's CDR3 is CASSPLSGPGEKLFF. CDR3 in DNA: TGTGCCAGCAGCCCGCTTTCTGGTCCGGGTGAAAAACTGTTTTTT.

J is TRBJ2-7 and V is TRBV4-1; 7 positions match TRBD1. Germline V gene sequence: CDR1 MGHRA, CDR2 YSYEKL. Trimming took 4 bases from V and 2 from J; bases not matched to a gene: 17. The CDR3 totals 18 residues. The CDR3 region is CASSPENQARDRPYEQYF. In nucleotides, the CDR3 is TGCGCCAGCAGCCCCGAAAACCAAGCACGGGACAGACCCTACGAGCAGTACTTC.

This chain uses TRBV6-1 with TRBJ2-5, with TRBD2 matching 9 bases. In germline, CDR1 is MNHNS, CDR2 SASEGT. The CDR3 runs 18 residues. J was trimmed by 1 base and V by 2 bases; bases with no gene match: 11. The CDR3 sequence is CASSEWGLSGGPQETQYF. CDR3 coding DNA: TGTGCCAGCAGTGAATGGGGTTTGAGCGGGGGGCCCCAAGAGACCCAGTACTTC.

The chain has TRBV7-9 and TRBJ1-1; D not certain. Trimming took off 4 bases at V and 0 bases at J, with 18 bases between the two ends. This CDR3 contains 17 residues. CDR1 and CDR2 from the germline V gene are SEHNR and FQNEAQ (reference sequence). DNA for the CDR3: TGTGCCAGCAGCTCAACTTCTAGAAGGGAAGTGAACACTGAAGCTTTCTTT. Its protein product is CASSSTSRREVNTEAFF. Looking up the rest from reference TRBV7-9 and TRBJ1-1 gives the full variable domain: DTGVSQNPRHKITKRGQNVTFRCDPISEHNRLYWYRQTLGQGPEFLTYFQNEAQLEKSRLLSDRFSAERPKGSFSTLEIQRTEQGDSAMYLCASSSTSRREVNTEAFFGQGTRLTVV.

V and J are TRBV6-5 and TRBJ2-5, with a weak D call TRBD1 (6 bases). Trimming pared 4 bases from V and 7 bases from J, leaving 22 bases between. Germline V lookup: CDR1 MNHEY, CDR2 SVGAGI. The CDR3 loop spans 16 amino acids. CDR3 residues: CASSSPQDRPPRTQYF. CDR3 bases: TGTGCCAGCAGTTCACCTCAGGACAGACCCCCAAGGACCCAGTACTTC.